The clone carrying this T cell receptor (beta chain) showed up many times. The data are from a study of T cells in Graves' hyperthyroidism and ophthalmopathy. Regions amplified from RNA transcripts were the TCR beta CDR3 regions. In the first-round RT-PCR of the TCR CDR3, the HTBI primer set was used. TCRdb redid the calling of the multiplex PCR reads with MiXCR, one entry per CDR3 protein. The table has about 600,000 distinct CDR3 sequences, around 13% seen once. The CDR3 totals 13 residues. Deletions cut 6 bases from V and 6 bases from J, with 13 bases between. Exclusion followed for patients with uncontrolled infection, other autoimmune disease, pregnancy or lactation.

The sequence was collected from a woman aged 45-60 years with Graves' ophthalmopathy. Sequencing was done on a sample of blood. The chain is built from TRBV12-3 or TRBV12-4 and TRBJ2-3; maybe TRBD2 (5 bases). The CDR3 region has the DNA TGTGCCAGCAGGCCTGACTATTCCGATACGCAGTATTTT. Its protein is CASRPDYSDTQYF.